Each of the 17 T cell receptor beta chains below was sequenced from the same sample in a study of blood T cell repertoires in COVID-19. TCRdb's table, derived via immunoSEQ multiplex PCR, lists solely in-frame clones and lacks some. The data contain roughly 190,000 clones, around 87% of them singletons. The material sequenced was peripheral blood. These receptors all stem from a man between 18 and 29 years old with active or convalescent COVID-19.

The gene calls are TRBV9 and TRBJ2-7; D may be TRBD2 (6 bases). This CDR3 has 14 amino acids. Trimming took off 3 bases at V and 2 bases at J, with 12 bases between the two ends. Germline CDR1 SGDLS, CDR2 YYNGEE. CDR3 nucleotide sequence: TGTGCCAGCAGCGCCCGACTAGATACCTACGAGCAGTACTTC. Protein sequence: CASSARLDTYEQYF.

J is TRBJ1-1 and V is TRBV3-1 (or the pseudogene TRBV3-2), with D hard to call. The CDR3 is 12 amino acids. With 1 base removed from V and 11 bases from J, the gap between germline ends came to 11 bases. The germline gives CDR1 LGHDT, CDR2 YNNKEL (reference sequence). This CDR3 is CASSQGRVEAFF. The CDR3 DNA follows: TGTGCCAGCAGCCAAGGGCGGGTAGAGGCTTTCTTT.

V and J are TRBV11-2 and TRBJ2-1, with D tentatively TRBD2 (5 bases). CDR1 and CDR2 (germline): SGHAT, FQNNGV. The CDR3 has 18 amino acids. V was trimmed by 4 bases and J by 5 bases, leaving 24 bases between them. The CDR3 DNA sequence: TGTGCCAGCAGCTCCCCCCTCCTGGCTAGCCCCTATAACAATGAGCAGTTCTTC. Protein sequence: CASSSPLLASPYNNEQFF.

The chain has TRBV11-2 and TRBJ1-6; D is uncertain. V was trimmed by 5 bases and J by 7 bases, leaving 9 bases between them. Germline assignment: CDR1 SGHAT and CDR2 FQNNGV. This CDR3 comprises 13 residues. CDR3 residues: CASSPGWNSPLHF. The CDR3 region has the DNA TGTGCCAGCAGCCCAGGATGGAATTCACCCCTCCACTTT.

The gene calls are TRBV25-1 and TRBJ1-1; possible D gene TRBD1, 6 bases. The V end lost 7 bases, the J end lost 1 base, and 13 bases lay between the germline ends. This CDR3 comprises 14 residues. Germline V lookup: CDR1 MGHDK, CDR2 SYGVNS. CDR3 sequence: CASKGGVGNTEAFF. The CDR3 nucleotides are TGTGCCAGCAAGGGGGGGGTAGGGAACACTGAAGCTTTCTTT.

This clone appeared a single time. The V and J genes are TRBV5-6 and TRBJ1-3; D gene ambiguous. The CDR3 is 16 residues long. Trimming pared 0 bases from V and 2 bases from J, leaving 12 bases between. CDR1 is SGHDT and CDR2 is YYEEEE in the germline V gene. The CDR3 nucleotides are TGTGCCAGCAGCTTGGAGGAGGGATTTGCTGGAAACACCATATATTTT. It translates to CASSLEEGFAGNTIYF.

The sample holds one count of this clone. The chain recombines TRBV6-1 with TRBJ2-6; D gene uncertain. The CDR3 has 17 residues. V was cut by 0 bases and J by 0 bases, with 9 bases left in between. Germline values: CDR1 MNHNS, CDR2 SASEGT. The CDR3 loop is CASSEAAVYSGANVLTF. Written as DNA, the CDR3 is TGTGCCAGCAGTGAAGCGGCGGTATACTCTGGGGCCAACGTCCTGACTTTC.

The V call is TRBV10-3, the J call TRBJ1-5; maybe TRBD1 (6 bases). V lost 6 bases and J lost 4, with 13 bases in between. Looked up from germline, CDR1 is ENHRY and CDR2 is SYGVKD. CDR3 length: 14 amino acids. CDR3: CAIRDSLLNQPQHF. The CDR3 DNA is TGTGCCATCAGGGACAGTCTATTAAATCAGCCCCAGCATTTT.

The V call is TRBV11-1, the J call TRBJ2-3, with TRBD1 identical over 8 bases. The V gene end was trimmed by 3 bases and the J gene end by 0 bases; junction bases not matched to a gene: 5. The CDR3 is 16 residues long. Germline CDR1 SGHAT, CDR2 FQDESV (reference sequence). The CDR3 sequence is CASSFGTGTSTDTQYF. CDR3 DNA sequence: TGTGCCAGCAGCTTCGGGACAGGCACTAGCACAGATACGCAGTATTTT.

V usage is TRBV6-5 and J usage is TRBJ1-3, with 12 bases fitting TRBD1. Trimming cost V 4 bases and J 1 base; bases outside gene matches: 2. The CDR3 contains 16 residues. Germline assignment: CDR1 MNHEY and CDR2 SVGAGI. The CDR3 spells CASSLGQGASGNTIYF. CDR3 coding DNA: TGTGCCAGCAGTTTGGGACAGGGGGCGTCTGGAAACACCATATATTTT.

The V and J genes are TRBV10-1 and TRBJ1-4; no clear D gene. V lost 7 bases, J lost 11 bases, and 20 bases lay in between. This CDR3 has 14 amino acids. Germline CDR1 reads WNHNN; CDR2 reads SYGVQD (reference sequence). This CDR3 is CASTTGSSGSKLFF. The CDR3, as DNA: TGCGCCAGCACAACCGGGTCAAGCGGCAGTAAACTGTTTTTT.

The rearrangement links TRBV11-3 to TRBJ2-1, with D possibly being TRBD1 (5 bases). V was clipped by 0 bases and J by 1 base, with 19 bases between them. Looked up from germline, CDR1 is SGHNT and CDR2 is YENEEA. CDR3 length: 19 amino acids. The CDR3 spells CASSLDAMDKSASYNEQFF. The CDR3 nucleotides are TGTGCCAGCAGCTTAGATGCCATGGACAAATCGGCGTCCTACAATGAGCAGTTCTTC.

This clone has just a few counts. The chain carries TRBV6-5 and TRBJ1-6; no clear D gene. This CDR3 is built from 13 residues. Per the germline V gene, CDR1 is MNHEY and CDR2 is SVGAGI. The germline V and J ends were trimmed by 6 bases and 6 bases, with 9 bases remaining between them. As DNA, the CDR3 is TGTGCCAGCAGCCCAGACTCTAATTCACCCCTCCACTTT. It is translated as CASSPDSNSPLHF.

This clone was picked up one time. V gene TRBV27 combines with J gene TRBJ2-7; D may be TRBD1 (5 bases). The CDR3 is made up of 14 amino acids. Germline loops: CDR1 MNHEY, CDR2 SMNVEV (reference sequence). V gave up 2 bases and J gave up 3 bases, with 11 bases separating them. This CDR3 is CASSLGRAGYEQYF. CDR3 DNA sequence: TGTGCCAGCAGTTTAGGCAGGGCCGGCTACGAGCAGTACTTC.

The rearrangement links TRBV19 to TRBJ1-6; 11 nucleotides match TRBD1. After removal of 0 bases from V and 9 bases from J, the junction contained 4 bases not matched to a gene. The CDR3 loop spans 16 amino acids. Germline CDR1 reads LNHDA; CDR2 reads SQIVND (reference sequence). CDR3 in DNA: TGTGCCAGTAGTATAGAGGACAGGGGGCGCATTTCACCCCTCCACTTT. This gives the protein CASSIEDRGRISPLHF. Based on the CDR3 plus reference TRBV19 and TRBJ1-6, the full variable domain is DGGITQSPKYLFRKEGQNVTLSCEQNLNHDAMYWYRQDPGQGLRLIYYSQIVNDFQKGDIAEGYSVSREKKESFPLTVTSAQKNPTAFYLCASSIEDRGRISPLHFGNGTRLTVT.

V and J are TRBV12-5 and TRBJ1-5; 10 nucleotides agree with TRBD1. CDR3 size: 15 residues. The V segment lost 6 bases and the J segment 6 bases; nucleotides outside the gene matches: 8. Germline assignment: CDR1 LGHNT and CDR2 FRNRAP. CDR3 nucleotides: TGTGCTAGTGGAAGACAGGGGGCGTCTGGTCAGCCCCAGCATTTT. Translating gives CASGRQGASGQPQHF.

In the case of this clone: Other DNA sequences in the sample encode the same CDR3. The chain links TRBV3-1 (or the pseudogene TRBV3-2) to TRBJ1-5; 8 positions match TRBD1. The CDR3 has 15 amino acids. Germline V gives CDR1 LGHDT, CDR2 YNNKEL (reference sequence). Trimming removed 1 base from V and 5 bases from J; junction bases left unmatched: 4. The CDR3 loop is CASSQATGGYQPQHF. As DNA, the CDR3 is TGTGCCAGCAGCCAAGCCACAGGGGGTTATCAGCCCCAGCATTTT.